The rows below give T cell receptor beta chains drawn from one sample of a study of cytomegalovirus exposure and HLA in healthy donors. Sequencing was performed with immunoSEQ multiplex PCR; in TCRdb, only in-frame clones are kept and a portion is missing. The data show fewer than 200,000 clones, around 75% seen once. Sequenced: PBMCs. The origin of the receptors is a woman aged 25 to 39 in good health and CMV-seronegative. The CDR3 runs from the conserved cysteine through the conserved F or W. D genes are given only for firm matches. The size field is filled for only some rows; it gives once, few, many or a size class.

CDR3aa: CASVTRTFPYEQYF
CDR3nt: TGTGCCAGCGTCACCCGGACATTTCCCTACGAGCAGTACTTC
abundance: -
j_gene: TRBJ2-7
v_gene: TRBV6-5
d_gene: -

CDR3aa: CASSPLAGVPGELFF
CDR3nt: TGTGCCAGCTCACCACTAGCGGGAGTCCCCGGGGAGCTGTTTTTT
abundance: -
j_gene: TRBJ2-2
v_gene: TRBV18
d_gene: TRBD2

CDR3aa: CASSFGGRGHEQFF
CDR3nt: TGCGCCAGCAGCTTCGGCGGGAGAGGTCATGAGCAGTTCTTC
abundance: -
j_gene: TRBJ2-1
v_gene: TRBV5-1
d_gene: TRBD2

CDR3aa: CSVDRVETQYF
CDR3nt: TGCAGCGTTGACAGGGTGGAGACCCAGTACTTC
abundance: few
j_gene: TRBJ2-5
v_gene: TRBV29-1
d_gene: -

CDR3aa: CASSIPTGITEAFF
CDR3nt: TGTGCCAGTAGTATTCCGACAGGGATAACTGAAGCTTTCTTT
abundance: -
j_gene: TRBJ1-1
v_gene: TRBV19
d_gene: TRBD1

CDR3aa: CASRGQGLYNSPLHF
CDR3nt: TGTGCCAGCAGGGGGCAGGGCCTGTATAATTCACCCCTCCACTTT
abundance: -
j_gene: TRBJ1-6
v_gene: TRBV6-1
d_gene: -

CDR3aa: CASSGLAGDTDTQYF
CDR3nt: TGTGCCAGCTCGGGACTAGCGGGAGACACAGATACGCAGTATTTT
abundance: -
j_gene: TRBJ2-3
v_gene: TRBV19
d_gene: TRBD2

CDR3aa: CASSQDGLTTNTGELFF
CDR3nt: TGCGCCAGCAGCCAAGATGGTTTGACTACGAACACCGGGGAGCTGTTTTTT
abundance: once
j_gene: TRBJ2-2
v_gene: TRBV4-3
d_gene: -

CDR3aa: CATSGKSGTSGTYEQYF
CDR3nt: TGTGCCACCAGCGGAAAATCCGGGACTAGCGGGACCTACGAGCAGTACTTC
abundance: -
j_gene: TRBJ2-7
v_gene: TRBV15
d_gene: TRBD2

CDR3aa: CASSGLAETYNEQFF
CDR3nt: TGTGCCAGCAGCGGACTAGCGGAAACCTACAATGAGCAGTTCTTC
abundance: -
j_gene: TRBJ2-1
v_gene: TRBV13
d_gene: TRBD2

CDR3aa: CASSVGSALYEQYF
CDR3nt: TGTGCCAGCAGCGTAGGGAGCGCCCTTTACGAGCAGTACTTC
abundance: -
j_gene: TRBJ2-7
v_gene: TRBV9
d_gene: -

CDR3aa: CATSRLPDSQPREAFF
CDR3nt: TGTGCCACCAGCAGACTTCCCGACAGCCAACCGCGGGAAGCTTTCTTT
abundance: -
j_gene: TRBJ1-1
v_gene: TRBV15
d_gene: -

CDR3aa: CATSRDWGQGHQETQYF
CDR3nt: TGTGCCACCAGCAGAGATTGGGGACAGGGCCATCAAGAGACCCAGTACTTC
abundance: -
j_gene: TRBJ2-5
v_gene: TRBV15
d_gene: TRBD1

CDR3aa: CASTLGGRASTDTQYF
CDR3nt: TGTGCCAGCACCCTGGGCGGGCGGGCCAGCACAGATACGCAGTATTTT
abundance: few
j_gene: TRBJ2-3
v_gene: TRBV5-4
d_gene: -

CDR3aa: CASSLVPGQGYNEQFF
CDR3nt: TGTGCCAGCAGCTTAGTTCCGGGACAGGGTTACAATGAGCAGTTCTTC
abundance: -
j_gene: TRBJ2-1
v_gene: TRBV7-9
d_gene: TRBD1

CDR3aa: CASGDRGSDYGYTF
CDR3nt: TGTGCCAGCGGGGACAGGGGGAGCGACTATGGCTACACCTTC
abundance: -
j_gene: TRBJ1-2
v_gene: TRBV19
d_gene: TRBD1